The rows below give T cell receptor beta chains drawn from one sample of a study of blood T cell repertoires in COVID-19. Repertoires were generated with immunoSEQ multiplex PCR, while TCRdb's copy carries only in-frame clones and drops some. The sample consists of 290,000 or so clones, about 82% of them appearing once. Sequencing input: peripheral blood. These receptors all come from a man aged 45-65 years with active or convalescent COVID-19. CDR3s include the opening cysteine and the closing phenylalanine or tryptophan. The order of the fields is J gene, D gene, V gene, clone size, CDR3 DNA, CDR3 protein. The D gene is left open where the match is weak. Not all rows give a size; the values are once, few, many and, for expanded clones, a class.

TRBJ1-2	TRBD1	TRBV4-1	-	TGCGCCAGCAGCCACCCCGGGACAGGGTACACTAACTATGGCTACACCTTC	CASSHPGTGYTNYGYTF
TRBJ2-7	TRBD1	TRBV27	-	TGTGCCAGCAGTCCCCAGACAGGGACGGGCCACGAGCAGTACTTC	CASSPQTGTGHEQYF
TRBJ1-1	-	TRBV11-2	once	TGTGCCAGCAGCTCGAGGGCCGACACTGAAGCTTTCTTT	CASSSRADTEAFF
TRBJ1-1	-	TRBV7-9	-	TGTGCCAGCAGCTCATCCCCTGGAACAGGCCGAATGAACACTGAAGCTTTCTTT	CASSSSPGTGRMNTEAFF
TRBJ2-2	-	TRBV19	-	TGTGCCAGTATGGAGGAGAACACCGGGGAGCTGTTTTTT	CASMEENTGELFF
TRBJ1-5	TRBD1	TRBV4-2	-	TGTGCCAGCAGCCAAGACAGGGGGCACGGTCAGCCCCAGCATTTT	CASSQDRGHGQPQHF
TRBJ1-6	TRBD1	TRBV5-4	-	TGTGCCAGCAGCGGGACAGGGGAAAATTCACCCCTCCACTTT	CASSGTGENSPLHF
TRBJ2-5	-	TRBV6-5	-	TGTGCCAGCAGGAGTCCCGGGATTGGTAGGGAGACCCAGTACTTC	CASRSPGIGRETQYF
TRBJ1-5	TRBD1	TRBV9	-	TGTGCCAGCAACTCAGAGGGGACAGCGAATCAGCCCCAGCATTTT	CASNSEGTANQPQHF
TRBJ2-1	-	TRBV27	-	TGTGCCAGCAGTGGGGTGGCGGGATGGTCCTACAATGAGCAGTTCTTC	CASSGVAGWSYNEQFF
TRBJ1-1	-	TRBV4-2	few	TGTGCCAGCAGCCAAGATGAGACTGAAGCTTTCTTT	CASSQDETEAFF
TRBJ1-2	TRBD1	TRBV3-1/TRBV3-2	-	TGTGCCAGCAGCCCTAACAGGGGGTATGGCTACACCTTC	CASSPNRGYGYTF
TRBJ2-2	TRBD1	TRBV7-2	once	TGTGCCAGCAGCTTAGTACAGGGGGCGAACACCGGGGAGCTGTTTTTT	CASSLVQGANTGELFF
TRBJ1-2	TRBD1	TRBV10-3	-	TGTGCCACCACACCCGAAGGGACAGGGGGCGACTATGGCTACACCTTC	CATTPEGTGGDYGYTF
TRBJ1-2	TRBD1	TRBV18	-	TGTGCCAGCTCACCAAACCTCGGACAGGGGTATGGCTACACCTTC	CASSPNLGQGYGYTF
TRBJ1-4	-	TRBV27	few	TGTGCCAGCAAGGCAGGGTCCGGAGAAAAACTGTTTTTT	CASKAGSGEKLFF
TRBJ2-7	-	TRBV11-3	-	TGTGCCAGCAGCTTAAGGCCCCAGGGCGAGCAGTACTTC	CASSLRPQGEQYF
TRBJ1-1	TRBD1	TRBV30	-	TGTGCCTGGAGTGGACAGGGCGTCACTGAAGCTTTCTTT	CAWSGQGVTEAFF
TRBJ2-1	TRBD2	TRBV5-1	-	TGCGCCAGCAGCTTGGTACTAGCGGGAGCCTACAATGAGCAGTTCTTC	CASSLVLAGAYNEQFF
TRBJ2-7	TRBD2	TRBV11-2	-	TGTGCCAGCACCGAGGAAGCGGGAGGTTTCTACGAGCAGTACTTC	CASTEEAGGFYEQYF
TRBJ2-3	TRBD2	TRBV6-5	-	TGTGCCAGCTCAACTAGCGGGAGCACAGATACGCAGTATTTT	CASSTSGSTDTQYF
TRBJ2-7	-	TRBV5-4	few	TGTGCCAGCAGCTTGGAGGGGTCATTCGGGCAGTACTTC	CASSLEGSFGQYF
TRBJ2-3	TRBD1	TRBV29-1	-	TGCAGCGTTGCCGGGGTCCGGACAGGGGGCACAGATACGCAGTATTTT	CSVAGVRTGGTDTQYF
TRBJ1-2	-	TRBV7-9	-	TGTGCCAGCAGCCTCAGGGGTGCTGGCTACACCTTC	CASSLRGAGYTF
TRBJ2-7	TRBD1	TRBV7-2	-	TGTGCCAGCAGCTTCACGGGACGACAGGGGTCTGGTGAGCAGTACTTC	CASSFTGRQGSGEQYF
TRBJ2-1	TRBD1	TRBV19	-	TGTGCCAGTAGTACGGACAGGGGGGTATACAATGAGCAGTTCTTC	CASSTDRGVYNEQFF
TRBJ1-3	-	TRBV7-9	-	TGTGCCAGCAGCTTAGCCTACGGGGGGCCCAAAGAGACTGGAAACACCATATATTTT	CASSLAYGGPKETGNTIYF
TRBJ1-3	-	TRBV6-5	-	TGTGCCAGCAGTCACGGGACTGGAAACACCATATATTTT	CASSHGTGNTIYF
TRBJ2-1	TRBD2	TRBV24-1	-	TGTGCCACCAGTGATTCGATCCAAAGGGCTAGCGGGAGGGGCCATGAGCAGTTCTTC	CATSDSIQRASGRGHEQFF
TRBJ2-1	TRBD2	TRBV7-9	-	TGTGCCAGCAGCTTAGCTAGCGGGGCTTCCTACAATGAGCAGTTCTTC	CASSLASGASYNEQFF
TRBJ1-5	-	TRBV10-3	-	TGTGCCATCAGTGAGGTCGGGGGAAATCAGCCCCAGCATTTT	CAISEVGGNQPQHF
TRBJ2-5	TRBD1	TRBV9	-	TGTGCCAGCAGCCAAAGTGGTTCACAGGGGGATGAGACCCAGTACTTC	CASSQSGSQGDETQYF
TRBJ2-3	TRBD2	TRBV9	-	TGTGCCAGCAGCATCGGACTAGCGGGCCGGGGGCCAGATACGCAGTATTTT	CASSIGLAGRGPDTQYF
TRBJ2-3	TRBD2	TRBV5-1	-	TGCGCCAGCAGCTTACTAGCGCTCTCAGATACGCAGTATTTT	CASSLLALSDTQYF
TRBJ2-7	TRBD2	TRBV4-1	few	TGCGCCAGCAGCCAAGTCCCCTGGACGGCCGCGGGAGGTGGGGAGCAGTACTTC	CASSQVPWTAAGGGEQYF
TRBJ2-7	-	TRBV5-1	few	TGCGCCAGCAGCTTCCGCGGAAGCGCCTCCTACGAGCAGTACTTC	CASSFRGSASYEQYF
TRBJ2-1	-	TRBV12-3/TRBV12-4	-	TGTGCCAGCAGTTTAGGCGGGAATGAGCAGTTCTTC	CASSLGGNEQFF
TRBJ1-2	-	TRBV11-2	few	TGTGCCAGCAGCCCAACAGGGAACTATGGCTACACCTTC	CASSPTGNYGYTF
TRBJ1-1	-	TRBV27	-	TGTGCCAGCAGTCCTTTTAGACAGAGCATGAACACTGAAGCTTTCTTT	CASSPFRQSMNTEAFF
TRBJ2-2	TRBD2	TRBV6-2/TRBV6-3	-	TGTGCCAGCAGTTTCGCGGGACTAGCGGGAGGCGGAACCGGGGAGCTGTTTTTT	CASSFAGLAGGGTGELFF
TRBJ2-5	TRBD1	TRBV5-1	-	TGCGCCAGCAGCTTGAACAGGGGGCTAGCGGCCTCTCAAGAGACCCAGTACTTC	CASSLNRGLAASQETQYF
TRBJ2-5	TRBD2	TRBV5-1	-	TGCGCCAGCAGCTTAAGCGGGAGGTTCCGAGAGACCCAGTACTTC	CASSLSGRFRETQYF
TRBJ2-2	-	TRBV4-3	-	TGCGCCAGCAGCCCCCTATTGGGCTCCGTCGGGGAGCTGTTTTTT	CASSPLLGSVGELFF
TRBJ2-2	TRBD2	TRBV2	once	TGTGCCAGCAGTGAACCTAGCGGGAGGGCCAACTCCGGGGAGCTGTTTTTT	CASSEPSGRANSGELFF
TRBJ1-1	TRBD1	TRBV18	-	TGTGCCAGCTCGAACATGCCGGGACAGGGGCGGACTGAAGCTTTCTTT	CASSNMPGQGRTEAFF
TRBJ2-2	-	TRBV7-9	few	TGTGCCAGCAGCCCGACAGCCGGTAACACCGGGGAGCTGTTTTTT	CASSPTAGNTGELFF
TRBJ1-1	-	TRBV30	-	TGTGCCTGGAGCACGGTAGGGGGAGCTTTCTTT	CAWSTVGGAFF
TRBJ1-5	-	TRBV6-5	-	TGTGCCAGCAGCCGCCGACAGAGCAATCAGCCCCAGCATTTT	CASSRRQSNQPQHF